This T cell receptor (beta chain) was recorded in a study of blood T cell repertoires in COVID-19. On the study more broadly: Whether acute or convalescent, the COVID-19 samples came from the United States, Italy and Spain. In each case, the material was cDNA or gDNA derived from T cells, B-cell-depleted T cells, or PBMCs.

Per the authors' pipeline: Estimation of nucleated cell counts was performed using reference gene primer amplification. This table comes from immunoSEQ multiplex PCR, and its TCRdb copy is limited to in-frame clones, with some not included. V and J calls and clone size come straight from that table; D and trimming were deduced from the DNA. The sample has more than 95,000 clones; 88% are singletons. Unmatched junction bases numbered 1, after V lost 3 bases and J lost 7 bases. The CDR3 loop spans 12 amino acids. The germline V gene encodes CDR1 ENHRY and CDR2 SYGVKD. This clonotype was sampled from a man aged 50 to 60 with acute or convalescent COVID-19. The sequencing input was peripheral blood. The V gene is TRBV10-3, the J gene TRBJ1-1, with 8 bases aligning to TRBD1. The CDR3 region is CAISEQGVEAFF. The CDR3 DNA is TGTGCCATCAGTGAACAGGGGGTTGAAGCTTTCTTT.